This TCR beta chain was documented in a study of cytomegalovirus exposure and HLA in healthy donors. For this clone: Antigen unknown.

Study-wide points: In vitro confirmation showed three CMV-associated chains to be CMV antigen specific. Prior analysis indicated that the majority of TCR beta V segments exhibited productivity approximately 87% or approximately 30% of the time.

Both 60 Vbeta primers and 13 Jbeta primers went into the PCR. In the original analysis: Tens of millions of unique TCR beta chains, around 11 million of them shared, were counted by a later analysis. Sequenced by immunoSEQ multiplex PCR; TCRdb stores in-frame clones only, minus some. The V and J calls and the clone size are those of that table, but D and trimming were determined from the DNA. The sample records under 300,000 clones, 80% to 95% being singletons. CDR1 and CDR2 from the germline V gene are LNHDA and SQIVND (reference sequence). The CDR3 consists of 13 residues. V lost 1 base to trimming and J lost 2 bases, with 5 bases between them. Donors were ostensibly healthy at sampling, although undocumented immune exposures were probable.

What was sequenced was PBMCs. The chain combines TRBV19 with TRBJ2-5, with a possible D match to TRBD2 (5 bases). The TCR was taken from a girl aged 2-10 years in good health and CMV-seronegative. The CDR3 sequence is CASSIAGQETQYF. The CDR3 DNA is TGTGCCAGTAGTATAGCGGGACAAGAGACCCAGTACTTC. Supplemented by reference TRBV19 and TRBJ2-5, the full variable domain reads DGGITQSPKYLFRKEGQNVTLSCEQNLNHDAMYWYRQDPGQGLRLIYYSQIVNDFQKGDIAEGYSVSREKKESFPLTVTSAQKNPTAFYLCASSIAGQETQYFGPGTRLLVL.